This T cell receptor beta chain appears in the sequencing data of a study of T cells in Graves' hyperthyroidism and ophthalmopathy. General study findings and limits: Ophthalmopathy, which appeared later, was predicted by the model a median 6.5 months before onset.

About this clonotype itself: As yet, its antigen is unknown.

The TCR beta CDR3 regions underwent amplification using RNA transcripts as the source. Primed by the HTBI set, a first-round RT-PCR was run on the TCR CDR3. TCRdb used MiXCR to reprocess the multiplex PCR reads, holding one entry per CDR3 protein. The top ten clones hold 8% to 13% of a sample with about 380,000 distinct CDR3 sequences, about 14% of them seen once. Patients were aged 18 to 65, had disease duration under 2 months, and had newly diagnosed hyperthyroidism. CDR3 length: 14 amino acids. Looked up from germline, CDR1 is MGHRA and CDR2 is YSYEKL. With 4 bases clipped from V and 7 bases from J, the junction kept 5 bases outside the gene matches.

The genes are TRBV4-1 and TRBJ2-7; the match to TRBD2 covers 12 bases. The TCR was taken from a woman aged 55-69 years with Graves' hyperthyroidism. Sequencing was carried out using blood. CDR3 nucleotides: TGCGCCAGCAGCCCGACTAGCGGGAGTAGTGAGCAGTACTTC. Its protein is CASSPTSGSSEQYF.